The rows below give T cell receptor beta chains drawn from one sample of a study of cytomegalovirus exposure and HLA in healthy donors. The method was immunoSEQ multiplex PCR; TCRdb's version includes in-frame clones alone and lacks a portion of them. The repertoire holds 200,000 to 250,000 clones, 83% seen once, with 5.5% to 6.5% in the top ten. The sample consisted of PBMCs. Source of these receptors: a woman between 18 and 29 years old in good health and CMV-seronegative. The CDR3 runs from the conserved cysteine through the conserved F or W. Fields, in order: V gene, D gene, J gene, clone size, CDR3 protein, CDR3 DNA. A D gene is named only where the DNA matches it firmly. The size entry is marked missing in some rows and otherwise reads once, few, many or a size class.

TRBV15,.,TRBJ1-3,few,CATSRDRESSGNTIYF,TGTGCCACCAGCAGAGATCGTGAGTCATCTGGAAACACCATATATTTT
TRBV5-1,.,TRBJ2-7,.,CASSLWGGSYEQYF,TGCGCCAGCAGCTTATGGGGCGGCAGTTACGAGCAGTACTTC
TRBV7-7,.,TRBJ2-2,.,CASSPTDLNTGELFF,TGTGCCAGCAGCCCCACGGACCTGAACACCGGGGAGCTGTTTTTT
TRBV7-2,.,TRBJ2-5,.,CASSRQGGETQYF,TGTGCCAGCAGCCGCCAAGGGGGAGAGACCCAGTACTTC
TRBV14,.,TRBJ1-1,few,CASSLRPNTEAFF,TGTGCCAGCAGCCTTCGGCCGAACACTGAAGCTTTCTTT
TRBV6-1,.,TRBJ1-2,.,CASSGGPTGMGVNGYTF,TGTGCCAGCAGTGGCGGGCCAACAGGGATGGGGGTTAATGGCTACACCTTC
TRBV19,.,TRBJ2-7,.,CASSSGPYGVYEQYF,TGTGCCAGTAGTTCGGGCCCCTACGGGGTCTACGAGCAGTACTTC
TRBV28,.,TRBJ2-2,.,CASSLTGPGELFF,TGTGCCAGCAGTTTAACGGGGCCCGGGGAGCTGTTTTTT
TRBV25-1,.,TRBJ1-1,once,CASSGGLQVNTEAFF,TGTGCCAGCAGTGGGGGGTTACAGGTGAACACTGAAGCTTTCTTT
TRBV7-3,.,TRBJ2-5,.,CASSLDPAKETQYF,TGTGCCAGCAGCTTAGATCCTGCTAAAGAGACCCAGTACTTC
TRBV19,.,TRBJ2-7,.,CASRDRRSSYEQYF,TGTGCCAGTAGGGATAGAAGGAGCTCCTACGAGCAGTACTTC
TRBV11-2,.,TRBJ2-1,.,CASSPRNLGGVGEQFF,TGTGCCAGCAGCCCCCGAAATCTTGGCGGGGTAGGTGAGCAGTTCTTC
TRBV2,.,TRBJ2-7,few,CASSDSPGVGQYF,TGTGCCAGCAGTGATAGCCCGGGAGTAGGGCAGTACTTC
TRBV5-5,.,TRBJ2-5,once,CASSASVAVQETQYF,.
TRBV19,.,TRBJ1-5,.,CASNPGASNQPQHF,TGTGCCAGTAATCCGGGGGCCAGCAATCAGCCCCAGCATTTT
TRBV30,.,TRBJ1-1,.,CAWSPWSSGLNTEAFF,TGTGCCTGGAGTCCCTGGAGCAGTGGTTTGAACACTGAAGCTTTCTTT
TRBV7-8,.,TRBJ1-1,.,CASRQTFGSLTNTEAFF,TGTGCCAGCAGGCAAACATTCGGATCTTTGACGAACACTGAAGCTTTCTTT
TRBV6-6,.,TRBJ1-5,few,CASSYLGGYEPQHF,TGTGCCAGCAGTTACCTTGGGGGATACGAGCCCCAGCATTTT
TRBV5-1,TRBD2,TRBJ2-5,.,CASSLDASGLQETQYF,TGCGCCAGCAGCTTGGATGCTAGCGGCCTCCAAGAGACCCAGTACTTC
TRBV18,TRBD1,TRBJ1-1,.,CASSSSSTGRTEAFF,TGTGCCAGCTCATCATCGTCGACAGGGCGCACTGAAGCTTTCTTT
TRBV5-6,.,TRBJ2-7,.,CASSLAGLRYEQYF,TGTGCCAGCAGCTTAGCTGGTTTACGGTACGAGCAGTACTTC
TRBV11-2,.,TRBJ1-2,.,CASSLDYSYGYTF,TGTGCCAGCAGCTTAGATTACAGCTATGGCTACACCTTC
TRBV5-5,.,TRBJ2-7,.,CASSLLGSTYYEQYF,TGTGCCAGCAGCTTGTTAGGATCTACCTACTACGAGCAGTACTTC
TRBV2,.,TRBJ2-5,.,CASSEGPTQYF,TGTGCCAGCAGTGAAGGTCCGACCCAGTACTTC
TRBV14,.,TRBJ2-7,.,CASSQDLGGEQYF,TGTGCCAGCAGCCAAGATCTTGGGGGCGAGCAGTACTTC
TRBV27,TRBD1,TRBJ2-7,.,CASSLRGPHYEQYF,TGTGCCAGCAGCTTGAGGGGGCCGCACTACGAGCAGTACTTC
TRBV30,.,TRBJ1-5,.,CAWSRSNQPQHF,TGTGCCTGGTCGAGGAGCAATCAGCCCCAGCATTTT
TRBV30,TRBD1,TRBJ1-6,.,CAWSQGGANSPLHF,TGTGCCTGGAGTCAGGGGGGTGCGAATTCACCCCTCCACTTT
TRBV5-1,.,TRBJ2-5,.,CASSLEAPRRGETQYF,TGCGCCAGCAGCTTGGAGGCCCCGCGTCGGGGAGAGACCCAGTACTTC
TRBV27,TRBD1,TRBJ2-1,.,CASEQGAGNEQFF,TGTGCCAGTGAGCAGGGGGCGGGTAATGAGCAGTTCTTC
TRBV29-1,.,TRBJ1-1,.,CSVEDPGLETEAFF,TGCAGCGTTGAAGATCCGGGTCTGGAGACCGAAGCTTTCTTT
TRBV5-6,.,TRBJ1-4,.,CASSLVGINEKLFF,TGTGCCAGCAGCTTGGTAGGGATTAATGAAAAACTGTTTTTT
TRBV14,.,TRBJ2-5,.,CASSHGGVSGQETQYF,TGTGCCAGCAGCCATGGAGGTGTAAGCGGACAAGAGACCCAGTACTTC
TRBV5-1,.,TRBJ2-2,.,CASSGSLSPGELFF,TGCGCCAGCAGTGGGTCGCTATCCCCCGGGGAGCTGTTTTTT
TRBV4-1,.,TRBJ2-1,.,CASSQGGGYNEQFF,TGCGCCAGCAGCCAAGGAGGAGGGTACAATGAGCAGTTCTTC
TRBV5-1,TRBD1,TRBJ1-6,.,CASSLDGTGTAPLHF,TGCGCCAGCAGCTTGGATGGGACAGGGACGGCACCCCTCCACTTT
TRBV2,TRBD1,TRBJ1-2,.,CASSDGQGAGYTF,TGTGCCAGCAGTGATGGGCAGGGGGCTGGCTACACCTTC